This record concerns one T cell receptor (beta chain) sequence. The data originate from a study of blood T cell repertoires in COVID-19. Study as a whole: Acute and convalescent COVID-19 samples came from the United States, Italy and Spain. Nucleic acid was either cDNA or gDNA, and it came from T cells, B-cell-depleted T cells, or PBMCs.

Source study methods: For nucleated cells, counts were estimated from reference gene primer amplification. The assay was immunoSEQ multiplex PCR, and TCRdb's table has in-frame clones only and misses some. V, J and clone size derive from that table, while D and trimming were established from the DNA sequence. The table lists about 110,000 clones, approximately 80% of them singletons. The CDR3 loop spans 14 amino acids. Per germline, CDR1 MNHNS and CDR2 SASEGT. The V end lost 3 bases, the J end lost 8 bases, and 13 bases lay between the germline ends. The receptor was isolated from a woman between 65 and 79 years old with acute or convalescent COVID-19. The sequenced sample consisted of peripheral blood. The rearrangement joins TRBV6-1 to TRBJ1-4; D might be TRBD1 (6 bases). The CDR3: CASSDGSTGEKLFF. CDR3 DNA sequence: TGTGCCAGCAGTGACGGCTCCACAGGGGAAAAACTGTTTTTT.